The 12 T cell receptor beta chains below all came from one sample that was sequenced in a study of PD-1 blockade in mismatch repair-deficient tumors. The protocol was immunoSEQ multiplex PCR, while the TCRdb copy is restricted to in-frame clones and leaves out a portion. The sample shows some 66,000 clones, around 88% of them seen only once. The input for sequencing was peripheral blood, taken 52 weeks after starting pembrolizumab. Receptors were obtained from an adult with mismatch repair-deficient cancer.

V usage is TRBV11-2 and J usage is TRBJ2-3, with 9 bases identical to TRBD1. The CDR3 sequence is 17 residues long. Germline loops: CDR1 SGHAT, CDR2 FQNNGV. V gave up 4 bases and J gave up 2 bases; unmatched junction bases: 10. CDR3 DNA: TGTGCCAGCAGCTCCCCCTGGACAGGGGATTTCACAGATACGCAGTATTTT. Amino acids: CASSSPWTGDFTDTQYF. The full variable domain, in which reference TRBV11-2 and TRBJ2-3 provide the parts outside the CDR3, is EAGVAQSPRYKIIEKRQSVAFWCNPISGHATLYWYQQILGQGPKLLIQFQNNGVVDDSQLPKDRFSAERLKGVDSTLKIQPAKLEDSAVYLCASSSPWTGDFTDTQYFGPGTRLTVL.

The CDR3 DNA follows: TGCGCCAGCAGCGTGGGGGGAAACACCGGGGAGCTGTTTTTT. Its protein product is CASSVGGNTGELFF. The chain recombines TRBV5-1 with TRBJ2-2, with D perhaps matching TRBD2 (6 bases). CDR3 length: 14 amino acids. The germline V gene encodes CDR1 SGHRS and CDR2 YFSETQ. Trimming pared 4 bases from V and 2 bases from J, leaving 9 bases between.

This clone has just one count. The chain has TRBV15 and TRBJ1-2, with unresolved D. V was clipped by 3 bases and J by 3 bases, with 11 bases between them. Germline V gene lookup returns CDR1 LNHNV and CDR2 YYDKDF (reference sequence). The CDR3 contains 14 residues. The CDR3 nucleotides are TGTGCCACCAGCAGCTCAGTCGAATACTATGGCTACACCTTC. Translated, it gives CATSSSVEYYGYTF.

The chain employs TRBV10-3 and TRBJ2-3, with D perhaps given as TRBD1 or TRBD2 (6 bases each). This CDR3 has 15 amino acids. V dropped 10 bases and J dropped 0 bases, with 17 bases sitting between them. From germline, CDR1 is ENHRY and CDR2 SYGVKD. The CDR3 DNA sequence: TGTGCCACCAGGGGCGGGACCCACAGCACAGATACGCAGTATTTT. Protein product: CATRGGTHSTDTQYF.

The rearrangement joins TRBV5-6 to TRBJ2-7; TRBD2 is a possible D gene (7 bases). V gave up 3 bases and J gave up 7 bases, with 20 bases separating them. Germline V CDR1 and CDR2: SGHDT, YYEEEE. The CDR3 sequence is 15 residues long. For the CDR3, the DNA is TGTGCCAGCAGCTCCGGGCGCAGGGGACTAATTGAGCAGTACTTC. It yields the protein CASSSGRRGLIEQYF.

The chain recombines TRBV7-9 with TRBJ2-1, with D hard to call. The CDR3 runs 16 residues. Per germline, CDR1 SEHNR and CDR2 FQNEAQ (reference sequence). V was pared by 2 bases and J by 5 bases, with 16 bases between. The CDR3 region is CASSLTYRTRDNEQFF. CDR3 DNA: TGTGCCAGCAGCTTAACATACCGGACGAGAGACAATGAGCAGTTCTTC.

The V call is TRBV7-9, the J call TRBJ2-5, with 8 bases identical to TRBD1. Germline lookup yields CDR1 SEHNR and CDR2 FQNEAQ (reference sequence). The CDR3 has 16 amino acids. The junction had 10 bases not matched to a gene; V was cut back by 4 bases and J by 3 bases. Written as DNA, the CDR3 is TGTGCCAGCAGCTCGGCCGACAGGGGCATAAAAGAGACCCAGTACTTC. This translates into CASSSADRGIKETQYF.

This chain uses TRBV7-2 with TRBJ2-1; D is possibly TRBD2 (6 bases). V gave up 5 bases and J gave up 0 bases, with 14 bases separating them. The CDR3 has 16 residues. CDR1 SGHTA and CDR2 FQGNSA come from the germline V gene. The CDR3 DNA reads as TGTGCCAGCAGCCTAACCCTAGCGAGCTCCTACAATGAGCAGTTCTTC. Its translation: CASSLTLASSYNEQFF.

This clone was counted only a few times. The rearrangement uses TRBV7-3 and TRBJ2-7; D may be TRBD2 (6 bases). V lost 2 bases and J 7 bases, leaving 18 bases between the germline ends. The CDR3 has 15 residues. Germline V gene sequence: CDR1 SGHTA, CDR2 FQGTGA. CDR3: CASSLGGSYLNEQYF. As DNA, the CDR3 is TGTGCCAGCAGCTTAGGGGGGAGTTACCTTAATGAGCAGTACTTC.

The V call is TRBV7-9, the J call TRBJ2-5; D unclear. CDR1 is SEHNR, CDR2 FQNEAQ, per germline (reference sequence). The CDR3 length is 16 residues. V lost 5 bases, J lost 5 bases, and 21 bases lay in between. CDR3 in amino acids: CASSTYTKLGLETQYF. The CDR3 coding sequence is TGTGCCAGCAGCACCTACACGAAGCTAGGTCTGGAGACCCAGTACTTC.

This CDR3 is CSVELKLQYGLRETQYF. The CDR3 DNA is TGCAGCGTTGAATTGAAGCTCCAGTACGGACTGAGAGAGACCCAGTACTTC. This chain connects TRBV29-1 to TRBJ2-5, with D possibly being TRBD2 (5 bases). V lost 2 bases and J 4 bases, leaving 23 bases between the germline ends. The CDR3 has 17 amino acids. Germline V gene sequence: CDR1 SQVTM, CDR2 ANQGSEA. Combining the CDR3 with reference TRBV29-1 and TRBJ2-5 gives the whole variable domain SAVISQKPSRDICQRGTSLTIQCQVDSQVTMMFWYRQQPGQSLTLIATANQGSEATYESGFVIDKFPISRPNLTFSTLTVSNMSPEDSSIYLCSVELKLQYGLRETQYFGPGTRLLVL.

The chain combines TRBV30 with TRBJ2-3, with unresolved D. Germline assignment: CDR1 GTSNPN and CDR2 SVGIG (reference sequence). This CDR3 comprises 12 residues. The ends were cut back, 7 bases at V and 0 bases at J, with 8 bases in the middle. In nucleotides, the CDR3 is TGTGCCTCCCGAGAGAGCACAGATACGCAGTATTTT. Translation gives CASRESTDTQYF.